The 17 T cell receptor beta chains below come from one sample, sequenced in a study of blood T cell repertoires in COVID-19. Here immunoSEQ multiplex PCR was the method, and the copy in TCRdb shows in-frame clones only, minus some. The table shows about 240,000 clones, with 70% to 85% occurring only once. The sample taken for sequencing was peripheral blood. The receptors were sampled from a woman at least 80 years old with acute or convalescent COVID-19.

The CDR3 nucleotides are TGTGCCACCAGCAAGGTGTCTGTGGGGGGCCAAGAGACCCAGTACTTC. Amino acid sequence: CATSKVSVGGQETQYF. The genes are TRBV15 and TRBJ2-5, with D perhaps matching TRBD2 (6 bases). V lost 4 bases, J lost 1 base, and 16 bases lay in between. Germline V CDR1 and CDR2: LNHNV, YYDKDF (reference sequence). The CDR3 is made up of 16 amino acids.

The V and J genes are TRBV9 and TRBJ2-1; no clear D. Germline CDR1 and CDR2: SGDLS and YYNGEE. V was cut by 1 base and J by 9 bases, with 11 bases left in between. There are 13 residues in the CDR3. CDR3 coding DNA: TGTGCCAGCAGCGTATCACCCACGGGTGAGCAGTTCTTC. Translating it yields CASSVSPTGEQFF.

This clone was seen once. The chain links TRBV19 to TRBJ1-4, with a weak D call TRBD1 (5 bases). Germline V gene lookup returns CDR1 LNHDA and CDR2 SQIVND (reference sequence). Trimming took 3 bases from V and 2 from J, leaving 7 bases between them. This CDR3 region has 14 residues. The CDR3 is CASSIGGTNEKLFF. CDR3 nucleotide sequence: TGTGCCAGTAGTATCGGGGGGACTAATGAAAAACTGTTTTTT.

J is TRBJ2-1 and V is TRBV3-1 (or the pseudogene TRBV3-2); D uncertain. V was clipped by 0 bases and J by 9 bases, with 12 bases between them. The germline CDR1 and CDR2 sequences are LGHDT and YNNKEL (reference sequence). This CDR3 region has 14 residues. Here the CDR3 DNA reads TGTGCCAGCAGCCAAGATATGGCGGCGGCTGAGCAGTTCTTC. Its protein is CASSQDMAAAEQFF.

The V and J genes are TRBV29-1 and TRBJ2-3; the D is unclear. The germline V gene encodes CDR1 SQVTM and CDR2 ANQGSEA. V was clipped by 8 bases and J by 2 bases, with 17 bases between them. The CDR3 covers 14 residues. CDR3 sequence (DNA): TGCAGCTACTTTCGAGGTTCACCCACAGATACGCAGTATTTT. It translates to CSYFRGSPTDTQYF.

The chain couples TRBV5-1 to TRBJ2-7; D possibly corresponds to TRBD2 (5 bases). This CDR3 spans 14 amino acids. V shed 4 bases and J shed 2 bases, with 13 bases lying between them. Looked up from germline, CDR1 is SGHRS and CDR2 is YFSETQ. CDR3 sequence (DNA): TGCGCCAGCAGCACCAGGAGCGGCACCTACGAGCAGTACTTC. Translation gives CASSTRSGTYEQYF. Based on the CDR3 plus reference TRBV5-1 and TRBJ2-7, the full variable domain is KAGVTQTPRYLIKTRGQQVTLSCSPISGHRSVSWYQQTPGQGLQFLFEYFSETQRNKGNFPGRFSGRQFSNSRSEMNVSTLELGDSALYLCASSTRSGTYEQYFGPGTRLTVT.

V and J are TRBV12-5 and TRBJ1-5; 9 bases map to TRBD1. The CDR3 runs to 16 residues. Germline lookup yields CDR1 LGHNT and CDR2 FRNRAP. Trimming cost V 1 base and J 5 bases; bases outside gene matches: 6. Written as DNA, the CDR3 is TGTGCTAGTGGTTTGGCCTCGGACAGGGGCGATCAGCCCCAGCATTTT. Encoded protein: CASGLASDRGDQPQHF.

The genes are TRBV6-5 and TRBJ2-1, with D tentatively TRBD2 (7 bases). Between the trimmed V and J ends, which lost 8 bases and 9 bases, there was a span of 23 bases. Germline CDR1 MNHEY, CDR2 SVGAGI. The CDR3 is 15 residues long. The CDR3 coding sequence is TGTGCCAGCGCTTACCAGGGCAGGGGAGGGGGTGAGCAGTTCTTC. It is translated as CASAYQGRGGGEQFF.

This rearrangement joins TRBV19 to TRBJ1-2; maybe TRBD1 (5 bases). Trimming pared 10 bases from V and 4 bases from J, leaving 16 bases between. Per germline, CDR1 LNHDA and CDR2 SQIVND (reference sequence). The CDR3 sequence is 13 residues long. The CDR3: CAKEEGHCYGYTF. As DNA, the CDR3 is TGTGCCAAAGAGGAGGGGCACTGCTATGGCTACACCTTC.

The J gene is TRBJ1-1, the V gene TRBV5-1; D gene uncertain. Germline V CDR1 and CDR2: SGHRS, YFSETQ. This CDR3 spans 14 amino acids. The ends were cut back, 0 bases at V and 0 bases at J, with 6 bases in the middle. CDR3 nucleotides: TGCGCCAGCAGCTTGGCGAACATGAACACTGAAGCTTTCTTT. This translates into CASSLANMNTEAFF. Together with reference TRBV5-1 and TRBJ1-1, the CDR3 gives the full variable domain: KAGVTQTPRYLIKTRGQQVTLSCSPISGHRSVSWYQQTPGQGLQFLFEYFSETQRNKGNFPGRFSGRQFSNSRSEMNVSTLELGDSALYLCASSLANMNTEAFFGQGTRLTVV.

This chain uses TRBV9 with TRBJ2-1; D might be TRBD1 (6 bases). The germline CDR1 and CDR2 sequences are SGDLS and YYNGEE. V was cut by 2 bases and J by 0 bases, with 9 bases left in between. This CDR3 comprises 15 residues. The CDR3 sequence: CASSVQGGSYNEQFF. CDR3 DNA: TGTGCCAGCAGCGTCCAAGGGGGCTCCTACAATGAGCAGTTCTTC.

J is TRBJ2-5 and V is TRBV25-1; no clear D. The length of the CDR3 is 15 residues. Germline V gene data show CDR1 as MGHDK and CDR2 as SYGVNS. The V gene lost 0 bases and the J gene lost 4 bases, with 12 bases spanning the gap. CDR3 nucleotide sequence: TGTGCCAGCAGTGAATATATTCAAACTCGAGAGACCCAGTACTTC. It codes for CASSEYIQTRETQYF.

The chain links TRBV2 to TRBJ1-3, with a tentative D call TRBD1 (5 bases). The V gene's germline CDR1 is SNHLY and CDR2 FYNNEI. V was trimmed by 6 bases and J by 2 bases, leaving 8 bases between them. This CDR3 contains 13 residues. CDR3 nucleotides: TGTGCCAGCAGGGAGGGGCCTGGAAACACCATATATTTT. Amino acids: CASREGPGNTIYF.

The chain is built from TRBV10-2 and TRBJ2-7; D may be TRBD1 (6 bases). Per the germline V gene, CDR1 is WSHSY and CDR2 is SAAADI. V dropped 0 bases and J dropped 6 bases, with 9 bases sitting between them. The CDR3 has 13 residues. The CDR3 coding sequence is TGCGCCAGCAGTGAGTCGGGCAGGGGCGAGCAGTACTTC. This codes for CASSESGRGEQYF.

The chain couples TRBV3-1 (or the pseudogene TRBV3-2) to TRBJ2-5; TRBD1 matches at 8 bases. There are 14 residues in the CDR3. After removal of 4 bases from V and 0 bases from J, the junction contained 1 base not matched to a gene. Germline values: CDR1 LGHDT, CDR2 YNNKEL (reference sequence). For the CDR3, the DNA is TGTGCCAGCAGCCCGACAGGGGACCAAGAGACCCAGTACTTC. Its protein is CASSPTGDQETQYF.

The chain has TRBV18 and TRBJ2-7; 10 bases are shared with TRBD1. The CDR3 runs to 15 residues. Germline assignment: CDR1 KGHSH and CDR2 LQKENI. The V gene end was trimmed by 0 bases and the J gene end by 6 bases; junction bases not matched to a gene: 5. CDR3 coding DNA: TGTGCCAGCTCACCACCAGACGACAGGGGGCGCGAGCAGTACTTC. Its translation is CASSPPDDRGREQYF.

This chain links TRBV19 with TRBJ1-1; D perhaps matches TRBD1 (6 bases). The CDR3 has 12 amino acids. CDR1 LNHDA and CDR2 SQIVND come from the germline V gene (reference sequence). The V end lost 5 bases, the J end lost 10 bases, and 14 bases lay between the germline ends. The CDR3 here is CASSVGQSAAFF. In nucleotides, the CDR3 is TGTGCCAGTAGTGTTGGACAGTCGGCAGCTTTCTTT. The full variable domain, completed using reference TRBV19 and TRBJ1-1, is DGGITQSPKYLFRKEGQNVTLSCEQNLNHDAMYWYRQDPGQGLRLIYYSQIVNDFQKGDIAEGYSVSREKKESFPLTVTSAQKNPTAFYLCASSVGQSAAFFGQGTRLTVV.